The T cell receptor beta chain under discussion was sequenced for a study of blood T cell repertoires in COVID-19. Study at large: The United States, Italy and Spain were the sources of the acute and convalescent COVID-19 samples. T cells, B-cell-depleted T cells, or PBMCs supplied cDNA or gDNA.

The germline V gene has CDR1 SNHLY and CDR2 FYNNEI. This CDR3 comprises 12 residues. The V and J ends lost 2 bases and 8 bases respectively, with 9 bases between them. It was during active infection that Seattle patients were enrolled and then longitudinally followed. Per the authors' pipeline: Amplified reference gene primers provided the basis for estimating nucleated cell counts. Clones were read by immunoSEQ multiplex PCR, and TCRdb kept only the in-frame ones, dropping some. V and J calls and clone size are given by that table; D and trimming were obtained from the DNA. The table records approximately 170,000 clones, roughly 80% of them present only once.

The sample consisted of peripheral blood. The rearrangement joins TRBV2 to TRBJ1-2, with unresolved D. This sequence originates from a woman aged 70-85 years with COVID-19, enrolled during active disease. DNA of the CDR3: TGTGCCAGCAGTGAAAGAGGGTGGGGCTACACCTTC. Encoded protein: CASSERGWGYTF.